Below, 2 T cell receptor beta chains from the same sample are listed, as sequenced in a study of cytomegalovirus exposure and HLA in healthy donors. Primers for the PCR totalled 60 Vbeta and 13 Jbeta. TCRdb's copy holds only in-frame clones and misses some; the assay was immunoSEQ multiplex PCR. The data hold about 160,000 clones, with 84% observed a single time. The source material was PBMCs. The receptor set was obtained from a man between 45 and 60 years old in good health and CMV-seropositive.

The V gene is TRBV18, the J gene TRBJ1-5; maybe TRBD1 (6 bases). This CDR3 comprises 15 residues. Trimming removed 3 bases at V and 2 bases at J, with 11 bases between. The germline CDR1 and CDR2 sequences are KGHSH and LQKENI. In DNA form, the CDR3 reads TGTGCCAGCTCACCGGCAGGGGTTGGCAATCAGCCCCAGCATTTT. The encoded protein is CASSPAGVGNQPQHF.

The V gene is TRBV7-9, the J gene TRBJ1-1, with D possibly TRBD1 on 5 matching bases. Germline loops: CDR1 SEHNR, CDR2 FQNEAQ (reference sequence). This CDR3 is 15 amino acids long. With 2 bases removed from V and 1 base from J, the gap between germline ends came to 11 bases. The CDR3 protein is CASSLFLQANTEAFF. The CDR3 DNA reads TGTGCCAGCAGCTTATTCCTACAGGCGAACACTGAAGCTTTCTTT.